The 10 T cell receptor beta chains in this list originate from one sample, sequenced in a study of cytomegalovirus exposure and HLA in healthy donors. A multiplex PCR was run with 60 Vbeta primers and 13 Jbeta primers. Data came from immunoSEQ multiplex PCR; TCRdb stores just in-frame clones and leaves some out. Seen here are some 140,000 clones, about 64% observed once, and the top ten hold approximately 2.5%. Specimen: PBMCs. The receptors were sampled from a woman in her 40s in good health and CMV-seronegative.

The chain carries TRBV25-1 and TRBJ1-6, with TRBD1 matching over 9 bases. CDR1 and CDR2 from the germline V gene are MGHDK and SYGVNS. This CDR3 contains 15 residues. V gave up 6 bases and J gave up 8 bases; unmatched junction bases: 8. The CDR3 nucleotides read TGTGCCAGCAGGGGAGGGACAGGGAGGTATTCACCCCTCCACTTT. Its protein is CASRGGTGRYSPLHF.

This chain connects TRBV10-3 to TRBJ1-1; 12 bases agree with TRBD1. Looked up from germline, CDR1 is ENHRY and CDR2 is SYGVKD. This CDR3 has 18 residues. V lost 2 bases, J lost 5 bases, and 12 bases stayed unmatched. CDR3 in amino acids: CAISEGAGTGGRKTEAFF. In DNA form, the CDR3 reads TGTGCCATCAGTGAGGGCGCCGGGACAGGGGGCCGTAAGACTGAAGCTTTCTTT.

The genes are TRBV11-1 and TRBJ2-5; 9 positions match TRBD1. In germline, CDR1 is SGHAT, CDR2 FQDESV (reference sequence). The trim removed 6 bases at V and 2 bases at J, leaving 7 bases unmatched. The CDR3 runs 15 residues. CDR3 protein: CASRSKQGAQETQYF. CDR3 nucleotides: TGTGCCAGCAGGTCTAAACAGGGGGCACAAGAGACCCAGTACTTC. The variable domain in full, completed from reference TRBV11-1 and TRBJ2-5, reads EAEVAQSPRYKITEKSQAVAFWCDPISGHATLYWYRQILGQGPELLVQFQDESVVDDSQLPKDRFSAERLKGVDSTLKIQPAELGDSAMYLCASRSKQGAQETQYFGPGTRLLVL.

The rearrangement joins TRBV7-2 to TRBJ1-1, with D possibly matching TRBD1 (6 bases). The CDR3 is 15 amino acids. Germline CDR1 is SGHTA and CDR2 is FQGNSA. V gave up 4 bases and J gave up 10 bases, with 22 bases separating them. This chain's CDR3 is CASSSTLGGRLGAFF. The DNA of the CDR3 is TGTGCCAGCAGCTCCACCCTCGGGGGGCGTTTAGGAGCTTTCTTT.

The V and J genes are TRBV9 and TRBJ2-3, with D possibly TRBD1 on 6 matching bases. The CDR3 is 15 residues long. The germline V gene encodes CDR1 SGDLS and CDR2 YYNGEE. Trimming stripped 0 bases from V and 4 bases from J, with 12 bases between. Here the CDR3 reads CASSVAGVGADTQYF. The DNA of the CDR3 is TGTGCCAGCAGCGTAGCAGGGGTTGGGGCAGATACGCAGTATTTT. The full variable domain, rest sourced from reference TRBV9 and TRBJ2-3, is DSGVTQTPKHLITATGQRVTLRCSPRSGDLSVYWYQQSLDQGLQFLIQYYNGEERAKGNILERFSAQQFPDLHSELNLSSLELGDSALYFCASSVAGVGADTQYFGPGTRLTVL.

This clone was counted between two and nine times. This chain joins TRBV5-4 and TRBJ2-2, with 13 bases matching TRBD2. Trimming removed 4 bases from V and 5 bases from J; junction bases left unmatched: 11. The V gene's germline CDR1 is SGHNT and CDR2 YYREEE (reference sequence). This CDR3 region has 18 residues. CDR3 loop: CASSPGTSGAFGTGELFF. CDR3 coding DNA: TGTGCCAGCAGCCCCGGGACTAGCGGGGCCTTTGGAACCGGGGAGCTGTTTTTT. The full variable domain, its missing parts supplied by reference TRBV5-4 and TRBJ2-2, is ETGVTQSPTHLIKTRGQQVTLRCSSQSGHNTVSWYQQALGQGPQFIFQYYREEENGRGNFPPRFSGLQFPNYSSELNVNALELDDSALYLCASSPGTSGAFGTGELFFGEGSRLTVL.

CDR3 residues: CASSLEGGITEAFF. The CDR3 DNA follows: TGTGCCAGCAGCCTCGAAGGGGGTATAACTGAAGCTTTCTTT. The chain recombines TRBV7-2 with TRBJ1-1; the D gene is possibly TRBD1 (6 bases). CDR1 is SGHTA and CDR2 is FQGNSA in the germline V gene. The V end lost 5 bases, the J end lost 5 bases, and 15 bases lay between the germline ends. The CDR3 covers 14 residues.

This clone came up once. The chain links TRBV9 to TRBJ1-4, with D possibly being TRBD1 (6 bases). CDR1 SGDLS and CDR2 YYNGEE come from the germline V gene. V gave up 0 bases and J gave up 5 bases, with 8 bases separating them. The CDR3 runs 14 residues. CDR3 in amino acids: CASSVGGLNEKLFF. The CDR3 DNA sequence: TGTGCCAGCAGCGTAGGGGGGCTAAATGAAAAACTGTTTTTT.

The sample holds one count of this clone. The J gene is TRBJ2-2, the V gene TRBV2; 9 bases fit TRBD1. CDR3 length: 15 amino acids. Trimming at V came to 5 bases and at J to 5 bases, leaving 6 bases not matched to a gene. Germline CDR1 and CDR2: SNHLY and FYNNEI. CDR3 DNA: TGTGCCAGCAGTTCCCAGACAGGGGGAACCGGGGAGCTGTTTTTT. This gives the protein CASSSQTGGTGELFF.

This chain joins TRBV18 and TRBJ2-7, with TRBD1 matching over 9 bases. Trimming cost V 4 bases and J 2 bases; bases outside gene matches: 6. Germline V CDR1 and CDR2: KGHSH, LQKENI. CDR3 length: 15 residues. The CDR3 bases are TGTGCCAGCTCACTCGGGACAGGGTGGACCTACGAGCAGTACTTC. This codes for CASSLGTGWTYEQYF.